This TCR beta chain was recovered during a study of vaccination and CD4 T cells after COVID-19. Study-wide context: Each participant underwent a two-dose regimen of either the BNT162b2 or the mRNA-1273 vaccine.

TCRdb re-analysed the PCR reads in MiXCR, keeping a single row per CDR3 protein. The data show around 20,000 distinct CDR3 sequences, about 60% seen once. The CDR3 covers 13 residues. Germline CDR1 KGHSH, CDR2 LQKENI. The V end was cut by 2 bases, the J end by 6 bases, with 10 bases between. Sequenced here: CD4+ T cells from blood, sampled after SARS-CoV-2 vaccination. This TCR derives from a human donor who had recovered from COVID-19. This chain joins TRBV18 and TRBJ1-2; D gene uncertain. CDR3 DNA: TGTGCCAGCTCACCAAGGACTAGTGATGGCTACACCTTC. Translation gives CASSPRTSDGYTF.